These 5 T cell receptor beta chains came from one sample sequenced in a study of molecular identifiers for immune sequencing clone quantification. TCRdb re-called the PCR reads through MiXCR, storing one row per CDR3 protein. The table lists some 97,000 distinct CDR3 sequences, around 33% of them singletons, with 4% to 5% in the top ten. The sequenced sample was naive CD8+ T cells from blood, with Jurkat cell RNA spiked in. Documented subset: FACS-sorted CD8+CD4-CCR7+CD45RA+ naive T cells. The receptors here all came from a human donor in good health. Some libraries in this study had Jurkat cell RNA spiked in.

The CDR3 DNA is TGTGCCAGTACAAACGGGAGGGCAGCCACTGGGGCCAACGTCCTGACTTTC. Amino acid sequence: CASTNGRAATGANVLTF. V and J are TRBV19 and TRBJ2-6; 8 bases align to TRBD2. The CDR3 totals 17 residues. The V and J ends lost 7 bases and 2 bases, in that order; junction bases with no gene match: 10. Germline-derived CDR1 and CDR2 are LNHDA and SQIVND (reference sequence).

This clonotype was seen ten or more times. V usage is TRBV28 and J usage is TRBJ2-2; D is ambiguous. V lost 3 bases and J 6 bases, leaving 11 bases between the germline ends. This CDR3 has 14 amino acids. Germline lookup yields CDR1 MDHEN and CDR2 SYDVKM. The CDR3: CASSLRLFAGELFF. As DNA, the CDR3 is TGTGCCAGCAGTTTGCGGTTATTCGCCGGGGAGCTGTTTTTT.

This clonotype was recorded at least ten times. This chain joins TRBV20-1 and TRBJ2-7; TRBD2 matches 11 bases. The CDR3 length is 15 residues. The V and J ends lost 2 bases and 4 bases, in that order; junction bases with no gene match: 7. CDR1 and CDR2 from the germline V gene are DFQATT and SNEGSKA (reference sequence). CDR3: CSARTPGTSGYEQYF. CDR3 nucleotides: TGCAGTGCTAGAACCCCCGGGACTAGCGGATACGAGCAGTACTTC.

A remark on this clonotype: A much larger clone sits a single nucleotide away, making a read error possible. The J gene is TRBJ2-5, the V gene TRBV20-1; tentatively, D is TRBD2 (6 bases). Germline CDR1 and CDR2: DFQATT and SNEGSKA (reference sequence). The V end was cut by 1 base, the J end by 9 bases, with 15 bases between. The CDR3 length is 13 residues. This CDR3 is CSARVVGGEPQYF. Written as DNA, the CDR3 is TGCAGTGCTAGAGTAGTCGGCGGGGAGCCCCAGTACTTC.

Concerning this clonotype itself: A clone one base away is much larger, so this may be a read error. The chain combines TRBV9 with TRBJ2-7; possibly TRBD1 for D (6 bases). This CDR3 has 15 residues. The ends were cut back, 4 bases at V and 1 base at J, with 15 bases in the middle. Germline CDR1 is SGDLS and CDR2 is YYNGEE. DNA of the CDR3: TGTGCCAGCAGCCCCCCGGACAGTCAATCCTACGAGCAGTACTTC. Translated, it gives CASSPPDSQSYEQYF.